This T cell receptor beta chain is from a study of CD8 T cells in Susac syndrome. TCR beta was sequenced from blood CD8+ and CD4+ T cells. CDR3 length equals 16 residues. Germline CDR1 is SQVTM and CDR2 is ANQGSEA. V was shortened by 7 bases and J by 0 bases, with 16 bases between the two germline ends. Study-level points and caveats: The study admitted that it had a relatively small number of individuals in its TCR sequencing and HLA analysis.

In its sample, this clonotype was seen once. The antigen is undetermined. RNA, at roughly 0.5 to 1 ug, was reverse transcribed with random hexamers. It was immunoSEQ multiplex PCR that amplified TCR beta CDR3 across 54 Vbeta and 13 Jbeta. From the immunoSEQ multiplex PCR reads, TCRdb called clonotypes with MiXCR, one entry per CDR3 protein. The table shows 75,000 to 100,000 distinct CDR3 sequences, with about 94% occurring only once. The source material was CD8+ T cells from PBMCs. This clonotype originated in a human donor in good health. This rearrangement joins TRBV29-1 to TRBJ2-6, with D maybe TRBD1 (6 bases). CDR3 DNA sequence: TGCAGCGCCCAGACAGGATCCGGCTCTGGGGCCAACGTCCTGACTTTC. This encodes CSAQTGSGSGANVLTF.